Listed below are T cell receptor beta chains from one sample, sequenced in a study of identical twins. TCRdb called the 5' RACE reads again in MiXCR, with one record for every CDR3 protein. Of roughly 570,000 distinct CDR3 sequences listed, around 9.6% are singletons. These data also formed part of another study, on yellow fever vaccine responses in identical twins.

Sequenced input: PBMCs. These receptors originate from a woman younger than 35 in good health. Each CDR3 is given with its conserved first and last residue. A D gene is named only where the DNA matches it firmly. Not all rows give a size; the values are once, few, many and, for expanded clones, a class.

J: TRBJ2-1
size: NA
V: TRBV20-1
D: TRBD2
DNA: TGCAGTGCTAGGGAGCCGGGGGGCAATGAGCAGTTCTTC
CDR3: CSAREPGGNEQFF

J: TRBJ2-5
size: few
V: TRBV12-3/TRBV12-4
D: NA
DNA: TGTGCCAGCAGCCTCCTTTGGGGCAGCCAAGAGACCCAGTACTTC
CDR3: CASSLLWGSQETQYF

J: TRBJ2-7
size: once
V: TRBV20-1
D: NA
DNA: TGCAGTGCTAGAGAGCGGGCCGCCATGATGGAGCAGTACTTC
CDR3: CSARERAAMMEQYF

J: TRBJ2-3
size: many
V: TRBV29-1
D: TRBD1
DNA: TGCAGCGTTGACCTAGGACAGGGGGCAGATACGCAGTATTTT
CDR3: CSVDLGQGADTQYF

J: TRBJ2-1
size: many
V: TRBV6-5
D: NA
DNA: TGTGCCAGCAGTTTAAGTACTCCGTCCTACAATGAGCAGTTCTTC
CDR3: CASSLSTPSYNEQFF

J: TRBJ1-4
size: few
V: TRBV29-1
D: NA
DNA: TGCAGCGTTGAAGTAGGGCACGCTAGAGATAATGAAAAACTGTTTTTT
CDR3: CSVEVGHARDNEKLFF

J: TRBJ2-7
size: many
V: TRBV20-1
D: TRBD1
DNA: TGCAGTGCTTTGGGACAGGGAAAAACCTACGAGCAGTACTTC
CDR3: CSALGQGKTYEQYF

J: TRBJ2-7
size: many
V: TRBV7-2
D: NA
DNA: TGTGCCAGCAGCTTAGCGCCCCCTAGGGTCGAGCAGTACTTC
CDR3: CASSLAPPRVEQYF

J: TRBJ2-7
size: many
V: TRBV20-1
D: TRBD1
DNA: TGCAGTGCTAACCCAGGACAGGGGGACACCTACGAGCAGTACTTC
CDR3: CSANPGQGDTYEQYF

J: TRBJ2-7
size: few
V: TRBV7-9
D: NA
DNA: TGTGCCAGCAGCCCCGCGGGTGGGCAGCGCTCCTACGAGCAGTACTTC
CDR3: CASSPAGGQRSYEQYF

J: TRBJ2-5
size: few
V: TRBV11-2
D: TRBD2
DNA: TGTGCCAGCAGCTTCCAAGCGGGGTACCAAGAGACCCAGTACTTC
CDR3: CASSFQAGYQETQYF

J: TRBJ1-2
size: few
V: TRBV14
D: TRBD1
DNA: TGTGCCAGCAGTCTAACAGGGGAAGCTAACTATGGCTACACCTTC
CDR3: CASSLTGEANYGYTF

J: TRBJ2-7
size: many
V: TRBV3-1
D: TRBD1
DNA: TGTGCCAGCGGGTACAGGGGGAACCACAACCCCTACGAGCAGTACTTC
CDR3: CASGYRGNHNPYEQYF

J: TRBJ2-7
size: few
V: TRBV3-1
D: TRBD1
DNA: TGTGCCAGCAGCCAAGAAATGACAGGGAACTACGAGCAGTACTTC
CDR3: CASSQEMTGNYEQYF

J: TRBJ2-6
size: few
V: TRBV6-1
D: TRBD1
DNA: TGTGCGACGGACAGGGGGCGCACTGGGGCCAACGTCCTGACTTTC
CDR3: CATDRGRTGANVLTF

J: TRBJ1-1
size: many
V: TRBV10-3
D: TRBD1
DNA: TGTGCCATCAGTGAGTCGAAGGGACAGGGTAGCGGTGAAGCTTTCTTT
CDR3: CAISESKGQGSGEAFF

J: TRBJ2-1
size: few
V: TRBV25-1
D: TRBD2
DNA: TGTGCCAGCAGTGGCCCGGGACTAGCGGGAGGGCCGCTCCCGTTCTTC
CDR3: CASSGPGLAGGPLPFF

J: TRBJ2-7
size: NA
V: TRBV20-1
D: TRBD2
DNA: TGCAGTGCTAGAGCTCCTAGCGGGACCAACGAGCAGTACTTC
CDR3: CSARAPSGTNEQYF

J: TRBJ2-2
size: many
V: TRBV5-1
D: NA
DNA: TGCGCCAGCAGCTTGGTTTCCCTAACCGGGGAGCTGTTTTTT
CDR3: CASSLVSLTGELFF

J: TRBJ2-5
size: NA
V: TRBV12-3/TRBV12-4
D: TRBD2
DNA: TGTGCCAGCAGATCTAGCGGGGGGCCTCAAGAGACCCAGTACTTC
CDR3: CASRSSGGPQETQYF

J: TRBJ2-1
size: NA
V: TRBV24-1
D: TRBD2
DNA: TGTGCCACCAGTGACCATGGGGGGACTAGCGGCAATGAGCAGTTCTTC
CDR3: CATSDHGGTSGNEQFF

J: TRBJ1-2
size: few
V: TRBV9
D: NA
DNA: TGTGCCAGCAGCATAACCGGGACACACTATGGCTACACCTTC
CDR3: CASSITGTHYGYTF

J: TRBJ2-5
size: NA
V: TRBV20-1
D: NA
DNA: TGCAGTGCGACCCGAGCGGGCCGACGGGAGACCCAGTACTTC
CDR3: CSATRAGRRETQYF

J: TRBJ2-7
size: many
V: TRBV27
D: NA
DNA: TGTGCCAGCAGCTTTGGACCCCATTACGAGCAGTACTTC
CDR3: CASSFGPHYEQYF

J: TRBJ1-2
size: few
V: TRBV27
D: NA
DNA: TGTGCCAGCAGTTTATCGGCAGGAGCTAACTATGGCTACACCTTC
CDR3: CASSLSAGANYGYTF

J: TRBJ2-7
size: few
V: TRBV7-2
D: TRBD1
DNA: TGTGCCAGCAGGGGAGACAGGGACTACGAGCAGTACTTC
CDR3: CASRGDRDYEQYF